The clone carrying this T cell receptor (beta chain) was observed at least ten times. Germline V gives CDR1 MNHNS, CDR2 SASEGT. The V and J ends lost 4 bases and 7 bases respectively, with 17 bases between them. The CDR3 consists of 15 residues. A library of TCRbeta sequences, prepared with unique molecular identifiers, was generated. TCRdb independently ran MiXCR on the PCR reads; one entry per CDR3 protein. The sample has about 580,000 distinct CDR3 sequences, more than 20% seen once; the top ten hold less than 15%. These data come from a study of T-cell reconstitution after alpha-beta-depleted transplantation in children.

This sample comprised PBMCs, mostly from graft donor cells, obtained 360 days after TCRalphabeta/CD19-depleted stem cell transplant. The TCR sequence derives from a boy under two years old who had a stem cell transplant for acute myeloid leukemia, so the T cells may come from the graft donor. This chain uses TRBV6-1 with TRBJ2-1; tentative D call: TRBD2 (6 bases). CDR3: CASSVLRGGKNEQFF. In DNA, the CDR3 is TGTGCCAGCAGTGTCTTGAGGGGAGGAAAGAATGAGCAGTTCTTC.